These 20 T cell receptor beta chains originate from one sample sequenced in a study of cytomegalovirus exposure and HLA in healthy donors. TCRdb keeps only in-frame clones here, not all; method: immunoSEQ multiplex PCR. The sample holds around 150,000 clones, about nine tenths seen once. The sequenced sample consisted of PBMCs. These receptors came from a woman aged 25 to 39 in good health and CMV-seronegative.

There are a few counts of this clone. CDR3 protein: CASSQDRVVSPQHF. The CDR3 DNA sequence: TGTGCCAGCAGCCAGGACAGGGTGGTGTCGCCCCAGCATTTT. The chain has TRBV4-2 and TRBJ1-5; 8 nucleotides match TRBD1. The germline V gene has CDR1 LGHNA and CDR2 YNFKEQ. Trimming removed 3 bases from V and 9 bases from J; junction bases left unmatched: 7. This CDR3 is built from 14 residues.

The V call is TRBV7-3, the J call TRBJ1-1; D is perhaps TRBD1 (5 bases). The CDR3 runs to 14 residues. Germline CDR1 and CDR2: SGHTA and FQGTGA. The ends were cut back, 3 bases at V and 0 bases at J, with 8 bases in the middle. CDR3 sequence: CASSLSGLNTEAFF. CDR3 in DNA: TGTGCCAGCAGCTTGTCAGGGTTGAACACTGAAGCTTTCTTT.

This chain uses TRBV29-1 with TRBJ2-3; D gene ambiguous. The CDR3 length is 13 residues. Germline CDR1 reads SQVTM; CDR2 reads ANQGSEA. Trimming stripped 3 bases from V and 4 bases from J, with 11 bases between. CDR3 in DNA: TGCAGCGTTGATAGTGGGATCCCAGATACGCAGTATTTT. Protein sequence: CSVDSGIPDTQYF.

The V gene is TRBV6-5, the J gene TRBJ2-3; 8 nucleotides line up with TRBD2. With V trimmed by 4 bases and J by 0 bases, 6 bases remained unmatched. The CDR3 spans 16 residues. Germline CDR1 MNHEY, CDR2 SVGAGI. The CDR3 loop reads CASSSLSGTSTDTQYF. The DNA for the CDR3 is TGTGCCAGCAGTTCCCTTAGCGGGACTAGCACAGATACGCAGTATTTT.

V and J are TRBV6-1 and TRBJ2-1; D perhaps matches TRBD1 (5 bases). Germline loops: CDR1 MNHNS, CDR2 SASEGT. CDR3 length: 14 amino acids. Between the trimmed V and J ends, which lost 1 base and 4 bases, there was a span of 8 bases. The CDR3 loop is CASSEGQTYNEQFF. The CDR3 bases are TGTGCCAGCAGTGAAGGACAGACTTACAATGAGCAGTTCTTC.

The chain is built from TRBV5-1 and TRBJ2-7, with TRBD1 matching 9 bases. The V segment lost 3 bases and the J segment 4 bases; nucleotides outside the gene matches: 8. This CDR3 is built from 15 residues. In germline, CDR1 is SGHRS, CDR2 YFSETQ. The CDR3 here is CASSSSGTGPYEQYF. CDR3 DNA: TGCGCCAGCAGCTCATCCGGGACAGGGCCGTACGAGCAGTACTTC.

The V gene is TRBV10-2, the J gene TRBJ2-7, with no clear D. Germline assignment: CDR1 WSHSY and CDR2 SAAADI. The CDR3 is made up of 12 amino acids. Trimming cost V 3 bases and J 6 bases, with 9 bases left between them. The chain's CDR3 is CASSDKRSEQYF. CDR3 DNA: TGCGCCAGCAGTGATAAGAGGAGCGAGCAGTACTTC.

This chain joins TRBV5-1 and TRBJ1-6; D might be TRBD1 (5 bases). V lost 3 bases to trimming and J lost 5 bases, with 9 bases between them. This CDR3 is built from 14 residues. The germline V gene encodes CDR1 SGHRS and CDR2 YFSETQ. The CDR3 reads CASSWDGHNSPLHF. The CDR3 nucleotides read TGCGCCAGCAGCTGGGACGGTCATAATTCACCCCTCCACTTT.

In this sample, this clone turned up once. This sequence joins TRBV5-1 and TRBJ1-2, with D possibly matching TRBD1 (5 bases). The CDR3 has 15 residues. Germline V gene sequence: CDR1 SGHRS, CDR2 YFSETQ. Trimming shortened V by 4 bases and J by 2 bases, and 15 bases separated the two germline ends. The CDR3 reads CASSPLLGTNYGYTF. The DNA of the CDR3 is TGCGCCAGCAGCCCTCTATTGGGGACCAACTATGGCTACACCTTC. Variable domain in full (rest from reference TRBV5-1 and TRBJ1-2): KAGVTQTPRYLIKTRGQQVTLSCSPISGHRSVSWYQQTPGQGLQFLFEYFSETQRNKGNFPGRFSGRQFSNSRSEMNVSTLELGDSALYLCASSPLLGTNYGYTFGSGTRLTVV.

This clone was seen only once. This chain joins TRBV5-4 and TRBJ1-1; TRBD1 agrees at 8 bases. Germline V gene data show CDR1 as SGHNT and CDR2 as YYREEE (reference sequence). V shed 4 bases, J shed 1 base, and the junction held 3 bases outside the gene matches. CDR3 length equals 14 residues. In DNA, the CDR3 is TGTGCCAGCAGCACCGGACAGGGGAACACTGAAGCTTTCTTT. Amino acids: CASSTGQGNTEAFF.

The CDR3 nucleotides are TGTGCCAGCAGACACCGTCCGGGACAACAAGAGACCCAGTACTTC. Translation: CASRHRPGQQETQYF. The chain is built from TRBV6-5 and TRBJ2-5; possibly TRBD1 for D (6 bases). Trimming removed 6 bases at V and 2 bases at J, with 16 bases between. There are 15 residues in the CDR3. In germline, CDR1 is MNHEY, CDR2 SVGAGI.

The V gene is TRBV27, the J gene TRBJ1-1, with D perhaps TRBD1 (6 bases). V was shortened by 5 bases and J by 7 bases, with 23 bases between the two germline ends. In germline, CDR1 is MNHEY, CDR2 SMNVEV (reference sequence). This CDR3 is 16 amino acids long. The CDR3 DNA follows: TGTGCCAGCAGTACCTTCCCCGGGGGGGGCAGGGGTGAAGCTTTCTTT. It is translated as CASSTFPGGGRGEAFF.

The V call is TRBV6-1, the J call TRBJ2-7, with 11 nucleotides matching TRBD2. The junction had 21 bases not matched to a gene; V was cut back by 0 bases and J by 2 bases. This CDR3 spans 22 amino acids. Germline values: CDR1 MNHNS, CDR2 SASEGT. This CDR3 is CASSEALSGLAVTKAGAYEQYF. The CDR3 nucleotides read TGTGCCAGCAGTGAAGCGCTATCGGGACTAGCGGTTACTAAGGCTGGAGCCTACGAGCAGTACTTC.

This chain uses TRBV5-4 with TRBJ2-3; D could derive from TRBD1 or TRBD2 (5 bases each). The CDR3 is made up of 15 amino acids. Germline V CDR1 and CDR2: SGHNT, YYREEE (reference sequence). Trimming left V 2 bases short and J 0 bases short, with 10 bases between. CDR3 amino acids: CASSLWGLSTDTQYF. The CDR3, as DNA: TGTGCCAGCAGCTTATGGGGGTTGAGCACAGATACGCAGTATTTT.

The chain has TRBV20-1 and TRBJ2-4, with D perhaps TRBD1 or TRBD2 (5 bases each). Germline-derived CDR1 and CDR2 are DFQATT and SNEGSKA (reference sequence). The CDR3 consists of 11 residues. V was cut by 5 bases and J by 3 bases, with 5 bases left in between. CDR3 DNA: TGCAGTGCTGGGGGCAAAAACATTCAGTACTTC. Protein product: CSAGGKNIQYF.

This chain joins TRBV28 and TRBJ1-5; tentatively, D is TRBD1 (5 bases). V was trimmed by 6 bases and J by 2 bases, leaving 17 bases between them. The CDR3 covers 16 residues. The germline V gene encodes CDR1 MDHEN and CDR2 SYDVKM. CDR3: CASRHGARRRNQPQHF. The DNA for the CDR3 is TGTGCCAGCAGACATGGGGCCCGGCGGCGCAATCAGCCCCAGCATTTT.

The CDR3 spells CASSVVVGAPVMNTEAFF. The CDR3 DNA reads as TGTGCCAGCAGCGTAGTCGTCGGGGCCCCAGTAATGAACACTGAAGCTTTCTTT. The V gene is TRBV9, the J gene TRBJ1-1, with D possibly being TRBD1 (5 bases). This CDR3 has 18 residues. Germline V gene data show CDR1 as SGDLS and CDR2 as YYNGEE. The V end lost 0 bases, the J end lost 0 bases, and 18 bases lay between the germline ends. Supplemented by reference TRBV9 and TRBJ1-1, the full variable domain reads DSGVTQTPKHLITATGQRVTLRCSPRSGDLSVYWYQQSLDQGLQFLIQYYNGEERAKGNILERFSAQQFPDLHSELNLSSLELGDSALYFCASSVVVGAPVMNTEAFFGQGTRLTVV.

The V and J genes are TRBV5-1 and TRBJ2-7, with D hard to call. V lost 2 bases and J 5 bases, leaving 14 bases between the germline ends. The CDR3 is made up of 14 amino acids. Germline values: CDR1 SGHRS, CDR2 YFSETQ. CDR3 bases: TGCGCCAGCAGCTTTTTACAAGGTGGCGACGAGCAGTACTTC. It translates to CASSFLQGGDEQYF.

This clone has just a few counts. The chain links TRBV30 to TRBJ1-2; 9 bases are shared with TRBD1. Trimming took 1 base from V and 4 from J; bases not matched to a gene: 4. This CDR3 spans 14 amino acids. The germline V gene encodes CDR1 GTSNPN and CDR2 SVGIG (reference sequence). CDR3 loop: CAWSAGQGLYGYTF. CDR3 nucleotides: TGTGCCTGGAGTGCCGGACAGGGGCTCTATGGCTACACCTTC.

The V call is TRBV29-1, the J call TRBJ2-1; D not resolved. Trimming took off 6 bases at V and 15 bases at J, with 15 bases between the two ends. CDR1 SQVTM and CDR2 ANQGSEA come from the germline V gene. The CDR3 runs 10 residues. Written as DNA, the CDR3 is TGCAGCGTGCTACTCGACCACCTGTTCTTC. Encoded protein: CSVLLDHLFF.